This is a list of T cell receptor beta chains from one sample in a study of blood T cell repertoires in COVID-19. Clones were sequenced by immunoSEQ multiplex PCR, and TCRdb holds only the in-frame ones, with some missing. The table has around 290,000 clones, roughly 90% seen once. Sequencing input: PBMCs or T cells enriched from blood (not recorded which). The receptor source for this set is a woman aged 25-40 years who had recovered from COVID-19. Both conserved end residues are part of each CDR3. D genes are given only for firm matches. Some rows mark clone size as missing; the rest say once, few, many or name a class of expanded clone.

J gene: TRBJ2-3
clone size: .
V gene: TRBV5-4
D gene: TRBD1
CDR3 DNA: TGTGCCAGCAGCCAAGGACAGGCCCTCTACACAGATACGCAGTATTTT
CDR3 protein: CASSQGQALYTDTQYF

J gene: TRBJ1-5
clone size: .
V gene: TRBV30
D gene: .
CDR3 DNA: TGTGCCTGGAGTGGATCCTATAGCAATCAGCCCCAGCATTTT
CDR3 protein: CAWSGSYSNQPQHF

J gene: TRBJ2-3
clone size: .
V gene: TRBV6-4
D gene: .
CDR3 DNA: TGTGCCAGCAGCCGGGACTTTCAGGGGGGCACAGATACGCAGTATTTT
CDR3 protein: CASSRDFQGGTDTQYF

J gene: TRBJ1-1
clone size: .
V gene: TRBV15
D gene: .
CDR3 DNA: TGTGCCACCAGCAAAGAATGGGGCAGAATGAACACTGAAGCTTTCTTT
CDR3 protein: CATSKEWGRMNTEAFF

J gene: TRBJ2-5
clone size: .
V gene: TRBV18
D gene: TRBD1
CDR3 DNA: TGTGCCAGCTCACCACCTCTTGTAAGAAGGACAGGGATCGGGGAGACCCAGTACTTC
CDR3 protein: CASSPPLVRRTGIGETQYF

J gene: TRBJ1-2
clone size: .
V gene: TRBV9
D gene: TRBD1
CDR3 DNA: TGTGCCAGCAGGGGACACTCGGGACAGCCGGGATCGCACACCTTC
CDR3 protein: CASRGHSGQPGSHTF

J gene: TRBJ1-5
clone size: .
V gene: TRBV6-6
D gene: .
CDR3 DNA: TGTGCCAGCAGTACCCGGGCCCCGACTATTGGGCAGCCCCAGCATTTT
CDR3 protein: CASSTRAPTIGQPQHF

J gene: TRBJ1-4
clone size: .
V gene: TRBV18
D gene: .
CDR3 DNA: TGTGCCAGCTCGTCAGGGGTGGCTAATGAAAAACTGTTTTTT
CDR3 protein: CASSSGVANEKLFF

J gene: TRBJ2-3
clone size: .
V gene: TRBV24-1
D gene: .
CDR3 DNA: TGTGCCACCAGTGACCCCTGGAAGCGTAGCACAGATACGCAGTATTTT
CDR3 protein: CATSDPWKRSTDTQYF

J gene: TRBJ1-4
clone size: .
V gene: TRBV18
D gene: TRBD1
CDR3 DNA: TGTGCCAGCTCACCCCTGGGACAGGGTATTGAAAAACTGTTTTTT
CDR3 protein: CASSPLGQGIEKLFF

J gene: TRBJ2-7
clone size: .
V gene: TRBV25-1
D gene: TRBD1
CDR3 DNA: TGTGCCAGCAGTGCCCCGGACAGGGGCTCCCACGAGCAGTACTTC
CDR3 protein: CASSAPDRGSHEQYF

J gene: TRBJ1-1
clone size: .
V gene: TRBV28
D gene: .
CDR3 DNA: TGTGCCAGCAGTTCCTCCAGCGGAAAAGCTTTCTTT
CDR3 protein: CASSSSSGKAFF

J gene: TRBJ2-3
clone size: .
V gene: TRBV27
D gene: TRBD1
CDR3 DNA: TGTGCCAGCAGTTTCATCAGGGGGCGCGGCACAGATACGCAGTATTTT
CDR3 protein: CASSFIRGRGTDTQYF

J gene: TRBJ2-5
clone size: .
V gene: TRBV15
D gene: .
CDR3 DNA: TGTGCCACCAGCAGCGGACAGAGAGAGACCCAGTACTTC
CDR3 protein: CATSSGQRETQYF

J gene: TRBJ2-3
clone size: .
V gene: TRBV6-5
D gene: .
CDR3 DNA: TGTGCCACCAAAGGGGGTGCAGATACGCAGTATTTT
CDR3 protein: CATKGGADTQYF

J gene: TRBJ1-5
clone size: .
V gene: TRBV4-1
D gene: .
CDR3 DNA: TGCGCCAGCAGCCAAAGAATGGAGGGTGTTTTTCAGCCCCAGCATTTT
CDR3 protein: CASSQRMEGVFQPQHF

J gene: TRBJ2-7
clone size: .
V gene: TRBV4-1
D gene: .
CDR3 DNA: TGCGCCAGCAGCCAAGGCAAGGGAGCGGTCGAGCAGTACTTC
CDR3 protein: CASSQGKGAVEQYF

J gene: TRBJ1-4
clone size: .
V gene: TRBV29-1
D gene: .
CDR3 DNA: TGCAGCGTTGAAGATAGGGGCTGGGGGCAGAACCAAAAAAAACTGTTTTTT
CDR3 protein: CSVEDRGWGQNQKKLFF

J gene: TRBJ1-4
clone size: many
V gene: TRBV12-3/TRBV12-4
D gene: .
CDR3 DNA: TGTGCCAGCAGTTTACTAGAGGAAAAACTGTTTTTT
CDR3 protein: CASSLLEEKLFF

J gene: TRBJ2-2
clone size: once
V gene: TRBV5-1
D gene: .
CDR3 DNA: TGCGCCAGCAGCTTTCCCGACAGGAACACCGGGGAGCTGTTTTTT
CDR3 protein: CASSFPDRNTGELFF

J gene: TRBJ1-2
clone size: .
V gene: TRBV7-2
D gene: .
CDR3 DNA: TGTGCCAGCAGCTTAGACCCGCAGGGGTTTAACTATGGCTACACCTTC
CDR3 protein: CASSLDPQGFNYGYTF

J gene: TRBJ1-2
clone size: .
V gene: TRBV9
D gene: .
CDR3 DNA: TGTGCCAGCAGACCCCTTACAGGGACTATTGGCTACACCTTC
CDR3 protein: CASRPLTGTIGYTF

J gene: TRBJ1-3
clone size: .
V gene: TRBV30
D gene: TRBD1
CDR3 DNA: TGTGCCTGGAGAACAGGGGGCAGAGGAAACACCATATATTTT
CDR3 protein: CAWRTGGRGNTIYF

J gene: TRBJ1-2
clone size: .
V gene: TRBV9
D gene: .
CDR3 DNA: TGTGCCAGCAGCGTAGCTGCGGGGGGAGGGTATGGCTACACCTTC
CDR3 protein: CASSVAAGGGYGYTF

J gene: TRBJ1-3
clone size: .
V gene: TRBV5-5
D gene: .
CDR3 DNA: TGTGCCAGCAGCTTGGTAGCCAGTACTGGAAACACCATATATTTT
CDR3 protein: CASSLVASTGNTIYF

J gene: TRBJ2-7
clone size: .
V gene: TRBV5-4
D gene: .
CDR3 DNA: TGTGCCAGCAGCTCGGGGGGCGGGATCTCCTACGAGCAGTACTTC
CDR3 protein: CASSSGGGISYEQYF

J gene: TRBJ2-2
clone size: once
V gene: TRBV4-1
D gene: TRBD2
CDR3 DNA: TGCGCCAGCAGCCAAGAGGTCGCGGGGGTGACCGGGGAGCTGTTTTTT
CDR3 protein: CASSQEVAGVTGELFF

J gene: TRBJ2-7
clone size: .
V gene: TRBV19
D gene: .
CDR3 DNA: TGTGCCAGTAGTATGGGGGCCATCGGATACGAGCAGTACTTC
CDR3 protein: CASSMGAIGYEQYF

J gene: TRBJ2-6
clone size: .
V gene: TRBV7-9
D gene: TRBD2
CDR3 DNA: TGTGCCAGCACCCCGGGACTAGCGGGGGGAGGTGGGGCCAACGTCCTGACTTTC
CDR3 protein: CASTPGLAGGGGANVLTF

J gene: TRBJ1-2
clone size: .
V gene: TRBV3-1/TRBV3-2
D gene: TRBD1
CDR3 DNA: TGTGCCAGCAGCGGCGGTGTCCAGGGGGACTATGGCTACACCTTC
CDR3 protein: CASSGGVQGDYGYTF

J gene: TRBJ2-2
clone size: .
V gene: TRBV10-3
D gene: .
CDR3 DNA: TGTGCCATCAGAGCCGGGTCCCTCACCGGGGAGCTGTTTTTT
CDR3 protein: CAIRAGSLTGELFF

J gene: TRBJ2-1
clone size: .
V gene: TRBV12-3/TRBV12-4
D gene: .
CDR3 DNA: TGTGCCAGCAGTTTAGAGCGGGCGACTGAGCAGTTCTTC
CDR3 protein: CASSLERATEQFF

J gene: TRBJ1-2
clone size: .
V gene: TRBV5-6
D gene: .
CDR3 DNA: TGTGCCAGCAGCTTGGGACCTATTGCGGAGGGTTACGGCTACACCTTC
CDR3 protein: CASSLGPIAEGYGYTF

J gene: TRBJ2-3
clone size: .
V gene: TRBV18
D gene: .
CDR3 DNA: TGTGCCAGCTCACAGAGCGGTCCCTACACAGATACGCAGTATTTT
CDR3 protein: CASSQSGPYTDTQYF

J gene: TRBJ1-1
clone size: .
V gene: TRBV10-3
D gene: .
CDR3 DNA: TGTGCCATCAGTGAGGGGCAGGGGAGTAGAGCTTTCTTT
CDR3 protein: CAISEGQGSRAFF

J gene: TRBJ2-5
clone size: once
V gene: TRBV6-5
D gene: TRBD2
CDR3 DNA: TGTGCCAGCAGTCGGACTAGCGGGCTCCAAGAGACCCAGTACTTC
CDR3 protein: CASSRTSGLQETQYF

J gene: TRBJ1-1
clone size: .
V gene: TRBV5-6
D gene: .
CDR3 DNA: TGTGCCAGCAGGCACCAATACGGGGGTGAGTGGAGCACTGAAGCTTTCTTT
CDR3 protein: CASRHQYGGEWSTEAFF

J gene: TRBJ2-1
clone size: .
V gene: TRBV27
D gene: .
CDR3 DNA: TGTGCCAGCAGTTTAGCAGGATGGACCTACAATGAGCAGTTCTTC
CDR3 protein: CASSLAGWTYNEQFF

J gene: TRBJ1-1
clone size: .
V gene: TRBV28
D gene: TRBD1
CDR3 DNA: TGTGCCAGCAGTTTCCTGGGACAGCTGAACACTGAAGCTTTCTTT
CDR3 protein: CASSFLGQLNTEAFF

J gene: TRBJ2-7
clone size: .
V gene: TRBV28
D gene: .
CDR3 DNA: TGTGCCAGCGTGGCCACCCATCCCTACGAGCAGTACTTC
CDR3 protein: CASVATHPYEQYF

J gene: TRBJ2-3
clone size: .
V gene: TRBV19
D gene: .
CDR3 DNA: TGTGCCAGTAGTATCTGGCAGGGGTCCACAGATACGCAGTATTTT
CDR3 protein: CASSIWQGSTDTQYF

J gene: TRBJ2-3
clone size: once
V gene: TRBV9
D gene: TRBD2
CDR3 DNA: TGTGCCAGCAGCGAGCGACTAGCTCGCACAGATACGCAGTATTTT
CDR3 protein: CASSERLARTDTQYF

J gene: TRBJ1-1
clone size: .
V gene: TRBV28
D gene: TRBD1
CDR3 DNA: TGTGCCAGCCCAGGACAGGGGATTGGAGGCACTGAAGCTTTCTTT
CDR3 protein: CASPGQGIGGTEAFF

J gene: TRBJ2-5
clone size: .
V gene: TRBV7-9
D gene: .
CDR3 DNA: TGTGCCAGCAGCCGGGGGTACGGGGCTGAGACCCAGTACTTC
CDR3 protein: CASSRGYGAETQYF

J gene: TRBJ2-6
clone size: .
V gene: TRBV14
D gene: .
CDR3 DNA: TGTGCCAGCAGCCAAGCAGAACACTCTGGGGCCAACGTCCTGACTTTC
CDR3 protein: CASSQAEHSGANVLTF

J gene: TRBJ1-1
clone size: .
V gene: TRBV5-1
D gene: TRBD1
CDR3 DNA: TGCGCCAGCAGCTTGGACAGGGGGCCAGTCACTGAAGCTTTCTTT
CDR3 protein: CASSLDRGPVTEAFF

J gene: TRBJ2-7
clone size: few
V gene: TRBV28
D gene: TRBD2
CDR3 DNA: TGTGCCAGCAGTTACCCCGCGGGGGGATATCAGAACTTC
CDR3 protein: CASSYPAGGYQNF

J gene: TRBJ2-1
clone size: .
V gene: TRBV12-5
D gene: TRBD2
CDR3 DNA: TGTGCTAGTGGTTTGGGTAGCGGGAGGGCTGCCCCCCACAATGAGCAGTTCTTC
CDR3 protein: CASGLGSGRAAPHNEQFF

J gene: TRBJ1-2
clone size: .
V gene: TRBV25-1
D gene: TRBD1
CDR3 DNA: TGTGCCAGCAGTGAACGACAGGGAAAGGACTATGGCTACACCTTC
CDR3 protein: CASSERQGKDYGYTF

J gene: TRBJ2-7
clone size: once
V gene: TRBV28
D gene: TRBD2
CDR3 DNA: TGTGCCAGCGGTCTAGCGGCCTCCTACGAGCAGTACTTC
CDR3 protein: CASGLAASYEQYF

J gene: TRBJ1-5
clone size: .
V gene: TRBV28
D gene: TRBD1
CDR3 DNA: TGTGCCAGCAGTTTTGTGTACAGGGGTTATAGCAATCAGCCCCAGCATTTT
CDR3 protein: CASSFVYRGYSNQPQHF

J gene: TRBJ2-6
clone size: .
V gene: TRBV3-1/TRBV3-2
D gene: .
CDR3 DNA: TGTGCCAGCAGCCTACTCCAGGGTGTTGGGGCCAACGTCCTGACTTTC
CDR3 protein: CASSLLQGVGANVLTF

J gene: TRBJ2-4
clone size: .
V gene: TRBV2
D gene: .
CDR3 DNA: TGTGCCAGCAGCCCTGGACAGAAAAACATTCAGTACTTC
CDR3 protein: CASSPGQKNIQYF

J gene: TRBJ2-1
clone size: .
V gene: TRBV27
D gene: .
CDR3 DNA: TGTGCCAGCAGTCGTCTATCAGGCAATGAGCAGTTCTTC
CDR3 protein: CASSRLSGNEQFF

J gene: TRBJ2-3
clone size: .
V gene: TRBV27
D gene: .
CDR3 DNA: TGTGCCACCAACCGCCCTGGACTCCCCGATACGCAGTATTTT
CDR3 protein: CATNRPGLPDTQYF